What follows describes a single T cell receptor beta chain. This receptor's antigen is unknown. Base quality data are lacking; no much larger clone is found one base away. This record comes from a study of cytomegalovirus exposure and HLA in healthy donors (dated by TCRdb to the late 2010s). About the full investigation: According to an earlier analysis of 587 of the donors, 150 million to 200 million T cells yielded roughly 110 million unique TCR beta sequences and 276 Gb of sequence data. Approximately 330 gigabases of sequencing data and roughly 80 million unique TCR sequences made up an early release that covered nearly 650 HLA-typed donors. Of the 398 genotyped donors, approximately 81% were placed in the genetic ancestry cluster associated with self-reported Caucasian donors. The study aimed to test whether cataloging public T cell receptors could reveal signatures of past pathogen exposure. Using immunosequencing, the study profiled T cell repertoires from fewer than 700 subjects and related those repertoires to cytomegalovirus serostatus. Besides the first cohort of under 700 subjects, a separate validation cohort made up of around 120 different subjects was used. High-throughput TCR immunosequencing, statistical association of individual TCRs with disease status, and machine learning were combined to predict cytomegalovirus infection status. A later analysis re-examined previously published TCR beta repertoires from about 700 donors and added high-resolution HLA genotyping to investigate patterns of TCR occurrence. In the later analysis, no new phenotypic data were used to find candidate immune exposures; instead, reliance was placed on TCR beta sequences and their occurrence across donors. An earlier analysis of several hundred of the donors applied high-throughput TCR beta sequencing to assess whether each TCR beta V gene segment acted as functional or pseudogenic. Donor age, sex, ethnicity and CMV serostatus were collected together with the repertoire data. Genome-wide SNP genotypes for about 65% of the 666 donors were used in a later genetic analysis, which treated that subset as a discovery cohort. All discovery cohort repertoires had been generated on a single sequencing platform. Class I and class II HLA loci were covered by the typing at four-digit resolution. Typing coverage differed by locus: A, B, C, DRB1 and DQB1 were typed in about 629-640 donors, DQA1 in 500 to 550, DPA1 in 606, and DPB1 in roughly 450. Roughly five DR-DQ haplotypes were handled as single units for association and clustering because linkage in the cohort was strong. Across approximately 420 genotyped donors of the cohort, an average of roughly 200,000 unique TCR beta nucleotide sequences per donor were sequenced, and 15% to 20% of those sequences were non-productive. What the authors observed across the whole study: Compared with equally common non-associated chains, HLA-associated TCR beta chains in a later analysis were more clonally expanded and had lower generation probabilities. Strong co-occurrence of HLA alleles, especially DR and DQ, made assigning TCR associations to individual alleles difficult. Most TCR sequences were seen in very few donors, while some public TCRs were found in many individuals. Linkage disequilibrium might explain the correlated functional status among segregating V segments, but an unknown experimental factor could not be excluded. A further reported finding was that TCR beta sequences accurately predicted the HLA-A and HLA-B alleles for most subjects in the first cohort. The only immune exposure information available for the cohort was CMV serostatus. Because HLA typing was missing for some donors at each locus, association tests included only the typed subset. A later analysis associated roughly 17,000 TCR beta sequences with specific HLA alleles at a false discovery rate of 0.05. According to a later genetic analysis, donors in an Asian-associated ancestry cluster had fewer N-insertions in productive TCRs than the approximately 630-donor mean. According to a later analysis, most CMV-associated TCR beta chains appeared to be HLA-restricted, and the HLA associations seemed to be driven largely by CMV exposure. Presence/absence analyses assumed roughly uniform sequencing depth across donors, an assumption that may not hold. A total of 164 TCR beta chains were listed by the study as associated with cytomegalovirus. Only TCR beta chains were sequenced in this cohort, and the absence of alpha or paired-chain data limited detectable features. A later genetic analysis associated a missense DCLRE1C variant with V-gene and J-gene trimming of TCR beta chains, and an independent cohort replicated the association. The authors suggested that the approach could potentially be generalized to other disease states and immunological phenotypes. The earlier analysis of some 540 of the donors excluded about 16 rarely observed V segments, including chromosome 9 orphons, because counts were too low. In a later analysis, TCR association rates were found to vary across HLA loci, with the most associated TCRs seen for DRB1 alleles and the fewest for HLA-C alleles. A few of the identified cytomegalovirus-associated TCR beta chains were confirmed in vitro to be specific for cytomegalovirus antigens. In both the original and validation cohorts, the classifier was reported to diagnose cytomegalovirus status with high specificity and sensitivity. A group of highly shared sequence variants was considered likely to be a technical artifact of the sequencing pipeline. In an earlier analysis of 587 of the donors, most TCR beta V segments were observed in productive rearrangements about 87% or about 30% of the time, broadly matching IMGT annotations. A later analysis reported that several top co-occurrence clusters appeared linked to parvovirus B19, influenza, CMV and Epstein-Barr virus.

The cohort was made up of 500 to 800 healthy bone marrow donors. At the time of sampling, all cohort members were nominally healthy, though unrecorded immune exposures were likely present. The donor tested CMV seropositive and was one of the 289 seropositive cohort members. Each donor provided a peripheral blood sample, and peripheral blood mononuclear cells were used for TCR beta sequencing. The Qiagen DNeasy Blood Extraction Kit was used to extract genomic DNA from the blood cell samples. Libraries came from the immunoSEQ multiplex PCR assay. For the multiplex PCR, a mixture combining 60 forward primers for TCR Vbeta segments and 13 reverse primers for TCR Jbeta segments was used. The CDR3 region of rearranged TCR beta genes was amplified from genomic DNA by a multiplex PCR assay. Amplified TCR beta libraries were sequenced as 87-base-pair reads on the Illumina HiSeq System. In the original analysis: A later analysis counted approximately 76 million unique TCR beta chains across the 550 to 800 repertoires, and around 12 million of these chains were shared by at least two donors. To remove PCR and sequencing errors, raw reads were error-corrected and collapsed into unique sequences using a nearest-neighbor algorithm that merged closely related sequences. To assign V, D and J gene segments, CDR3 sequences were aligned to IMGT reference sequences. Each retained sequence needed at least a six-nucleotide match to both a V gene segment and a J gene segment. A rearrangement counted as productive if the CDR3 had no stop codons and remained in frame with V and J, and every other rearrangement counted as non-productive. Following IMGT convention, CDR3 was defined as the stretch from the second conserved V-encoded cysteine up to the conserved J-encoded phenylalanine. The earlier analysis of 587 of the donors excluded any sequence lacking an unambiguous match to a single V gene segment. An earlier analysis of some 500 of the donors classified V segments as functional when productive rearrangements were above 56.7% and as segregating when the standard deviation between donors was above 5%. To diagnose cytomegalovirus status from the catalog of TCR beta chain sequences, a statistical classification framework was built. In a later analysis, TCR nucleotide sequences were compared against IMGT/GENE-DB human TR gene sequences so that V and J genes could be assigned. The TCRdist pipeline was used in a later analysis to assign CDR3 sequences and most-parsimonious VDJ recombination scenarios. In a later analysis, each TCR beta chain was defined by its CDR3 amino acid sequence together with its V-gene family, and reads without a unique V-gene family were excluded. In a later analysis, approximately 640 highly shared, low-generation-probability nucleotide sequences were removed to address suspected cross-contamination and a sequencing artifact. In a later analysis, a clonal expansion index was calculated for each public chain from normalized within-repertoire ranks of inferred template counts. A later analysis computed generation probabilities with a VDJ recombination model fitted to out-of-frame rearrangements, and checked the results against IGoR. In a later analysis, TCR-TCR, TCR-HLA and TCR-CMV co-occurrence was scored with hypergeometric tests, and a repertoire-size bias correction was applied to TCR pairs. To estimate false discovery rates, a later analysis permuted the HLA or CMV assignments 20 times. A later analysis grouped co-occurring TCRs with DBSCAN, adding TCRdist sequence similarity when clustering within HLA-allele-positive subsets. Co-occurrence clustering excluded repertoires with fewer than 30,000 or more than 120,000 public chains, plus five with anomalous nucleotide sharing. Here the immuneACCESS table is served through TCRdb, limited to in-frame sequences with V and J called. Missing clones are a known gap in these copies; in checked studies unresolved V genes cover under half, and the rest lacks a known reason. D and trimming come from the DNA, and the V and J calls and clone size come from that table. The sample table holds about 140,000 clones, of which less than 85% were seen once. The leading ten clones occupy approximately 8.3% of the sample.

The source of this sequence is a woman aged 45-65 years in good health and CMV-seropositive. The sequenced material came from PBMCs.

CDR3 region: CASSPDRDNPYNEQFF. The sequence in DNA is TGTGCCAGCAGTCCCGATCGGGACAACCCCTACAATGAGCAGTTCTTC. The sequence joins TRBV28 to TRBJ2-1, with TRBD1 as a weak D call on 6 bases. As encoded in the germline V gene, CDR1 is MDHEN while CDR2 is SYDVKM. The junction carries 16 bases between V and J, which are trimmed by 5 bases and 2 bases respectively. The CDR3 contains 16 residues, cysteine and phenylalanine counted. The retained sequence is limited to the CDR3, 48 bases, with the frame set at the first base. Here the CDR3 is joined to the reference TRBV28 and TRBJ2-1 genes, and the full variable domain is: DVKVTQSSRYLVKRTGEKVFLECVQDMDHENMFWYRQDPGLGLRLIYFSYDVKMKEKGDIPEGYSVSREKKERFSLILESASTNQTSMYLCASSPDRDNPYNEQFFGPGTRLTVL.